A selection of T cell receptor beta chains follows, all from one sample in a study of blood T cell repertoires in COVID-19. Method: immunoSEQ multiplex PCR; TCRdb's copy keeps in-frame clones and lacks some. The sample has a few hundred thousand clones, 80% to 90% seen once. Sequenced material: PBMCs or T cells enriched from blood (not recorded which). The receptors shown here come from a man aged 30-40 years with acute COVID-19. Both conserved end residues are part of each CDR3. A D gene is named only where the DNA matches it firmly. Clone size is shown for a subset of rows, as once, few, many or a class of expanded clone.

v_call	clone_size	j_call	d_call	cdr3_nt	cdr3_aa
TRBV7-2	-	TRBJ1-3	-	TGTGCCAGCAGCTTAGCCGGGGGTTCTGGAAACACCATATATTTT	CASSLAGGSGNTIYF
TRBV5-1	-	TRBJ2-3	TRBD1	TGCGCCAGCAATCGGGGGACAGGGCGGGCAGATACGCAGTATTTT	CASNRGTGRADTQYF
TRBV10-3	-	TRBJ1-6	-	TGTGCCATCAGTGAGTCTGGGGGGGATAATTCACCCCTCCACTTT	CAISESGGDNSPLHF
TRBV27	-	TRBJ2-4	-	TGTGCCAGCAGTTTATCGGGGGCTAGACTCAAAAACATTCAGTACTTC	CASSLSGARLKNIQYF
TRBV5-1	-	TRBJ2-2	-	TGCGCCAGCAGCGGGAAGACTAGTGGCCCCGGGGAGCTGTTTTTT	CASSGKTSGPGELFF
TRBV6-5	-	TRBJ1-6	-	TGTGCCAGCAGCGACAACCGCAACCGGCGTTCACCCCTCCACTTT	CASSDNRNRRSPLHF
TRBV19	-	TRBJ1-2	-	TGTGCCAGTAGTCAAACTTTTTCTAACTATGGCTACACCTTC	CASSQTFSNYGYTF
TRBV29-1	-	TRBJ2-1	TRBD2	TGCAGCGTTGAAGGACTAGCGGGAACGGCGTACAATGAGCAGTTCTTC	CSVEGLAGTAYNEQFF
TRBV18	once	TRBJ1-3	-	TGTGCCAGCTCACCACCTATAATCTCGGGAAACACCATATATTTT	CASSPPIISGNTIYF
TRBV5-1	-	TRBJ1-1	-	TGCGCCAGCAGCTTGTCGGACATGAACACTGAAGCTTTCTTT	CASSLSDMNTEAFF
TRBV9	-	TRBJ2-1	TRBD2	TGTGCCAGCAGCGCTAGCGGAAGCTCCTACAATGAGCAGTTCTTC	CASSASGSSYNEQFF
TRBV27	-	TRBJ2-2	-	TGTGCCAGCACCCGCGGGGGCAACACCGGGGAGCTGTTTTTT	CASTRGGNTGELFF
TRBV28	-	TRBJ1-1	-	TGTGCCAGCATTCCCGGGCAGGGAGGGAACACTGAAGCTTTCTTT	CASIPGQGGNTEAFF
TRBV24-1	-	TRBJ2-1	TRBD2	TGTGCCACCAGTCGTAGCGGGCCCTCCTACAATGAGCAGTTCTTC	CATSRSGPSYNEQFF